The 8 T cell receptor beta chains given below trace back to one sample, sequenced in a study of blood T cells in healthy people across ages. With a J-beta primer mix and a sample-barcoded 5' primer, a second PCR ran roughly 7 to 11 cycles. TCRdb called the 5' RACE reads again in MiXCR, with one record for every CDR3 protein. The table lists over a million distinct CDR3 sequences, approximately 40% of them singletons. Material: blood. Receptors were obtained from a woman aged 18-29 years in good health.

This chain connects TRBV20-1 to TRBJ2-5; 7 bases map to TRBD1. V lost 4 bases, J lost 11 bases, and 13 bases stayed unmatched. The CDR3 is 13 amino acids. CDR1 and CDR2 (germline): DFQATT, SNEGSKA (reference sequence). The CDR3 DNA reads as TGCAGTGCTATAAAGGGGGCCTACAATGAGCAGTACTTC. The encoded protein is CSAIKGAYNEQYF.

The genes are TRBV24-1 and TRBJ2-7; 10 bases match TRBD2. CDR1 is KGHDR and CDR2 is SFDVKD in the germline V gene. Trimming took 9 bases from V and 5 from J; bases not matched to a gene: 15. The CDR3 covers 16 residues. The CDR3 protein is CATHSGRARVSDEQYF. In DNA form, the CDR3 reads TGTGCCACCCACAGCGGGAGGGCCCGCGTTTCGGACGAGCAGTACTTC.

This chain connects TRBV15 to TRBJ2-3; unclear D gene. Germline CDR1 is LNHNV and CDR2 is YYDKDF (reference sequence). V was shortened by 5 bases and J by 4 bases, with 19 bases between the two germline ends. The CDR3 spans 16 residues. CDR3 coding DNA: TGTGCCACCAGCCCACATGGGCAGGATGGGGCAGATACGCAGTATTTT. Protein product: CATSPHGQDGADTQYF.

The chain joins TRBV20-1 to TRBJ2-1, with TRBD2 matching over 7 bases. V was clipped by 2 bases and J by 4 bases; unmatched bases: 11. The germline V gene has CDR1 DFQATT and CDR2 SNEGSKA (reference sequence). This CDR3 is 16 amino acids long. The DNA for the CDR3 is TGCAGTGCTAGATCAATGGGAGCGGGGTATTACAATGAGCAGTTCTTC. Translation: CSARSMGAGYYNEQFF.

This clonotype was seen a handful of times. This chain connects TRBV5-5 to TRBJ2-1; 9 bases agree with TRBD1. J was trimmed by 9 bases and V by 3 bases; bases with no gene match: 10. Germline values: CDR1 SGHKS, CDR2 YYEKEE (reference sequence). CDR3 length: 15 residues. The CDR3 nucleotides read TGTGCCAGCAGCTGGAAGATGGGACAGGGCAGTGAGCAGTTCTTC. Translating it yields CASSWKMGQGSEQFF.

This clonotype was recorded a few times. This chain uses TRBV5-1 with TRBJ2-4, with D possibly being TRBD1 (6 bases). The CDR3 sequence is 15 residues long. With 0 bases removed from V and 8 bases from J, the gap between germline ends came to 15 bases. The germline V gene has CDR1 SGHRS and CDR2 YFSETQ. CDR3 DNA: TGCGCCAGCAGCTTGGAGGGTAACAGGGTCGACATTCAGTACTTC. Translation: CASSLEGNRVDIQYF.

This clonotype was seen a handful of times. The V gene is TRBV7-2, the J gene TRBJ2-1, with 10 bases identical to TRBD2. The CDR3 covers 16 residues. Germline CDR1 SGHTA, CDR2 FQGNSA. The V and J ends lost 2 bases and 3 bases, in that order; junction bases with no gene match: 4. The CDR3 coding sequence is TGTGCCAGCAGCTTAACGGCTAGCGGGGGCTACAATGAGCAGTTCTTC. Translation gives CASSLTASGGYNEQFF.

This clonotype was seen just once. The V gene is TRBV27, the J gene TRBJ2-5; 9 nucleotides line up with TRBD2. CDR1 and CDR2 from the germline V gene are MNHEY and SMNVEV (reference sequence). The CDR3 is 14 amino acids. Losses at the gene ends were 3 bases for V and 11 bases for J; bases not matched to a gene: 10. This CDR3 reads CASSFPTSGSEQYF. CDR3 DNA sequence: TGTGCCAGCAGTTTCCCGACTAGCGGCTCTGAGCAGTACTTC.